The clone carrying this T cell receptor (beta chain) was counted only a few times. As yet, its antigen is unknown. CDR1 and CDR2 (germline): MDHEN, SYDVKM. The CDR3 runs to 14 residues. Between the trimmed V and J ends, which lost 8 bases and 0 bases, there was a span of 12 bases. The data derive from a study of human T cells and chemical hapten exposure. Study-level background: Per-sample TCR yield variability stemmed mainly from small pooled library volume differences. General study points: Versus controls, significantly more large CDR3 similarity clusters arose from expanded TCRs.

Time point in this sample: patch test 1, 2 weeks after DPC sensitization. As to treatment: therapeutic diphenylcyclopropenone sensitization with weekly scalp DPC. Donation of samples came from alopecia patients who were 18 to 70 years old and suitable for DPC. Each CDR3 protein gets one entry after TCRdb re-called the RACE reads with MiXCR. This table holds approximately 400,000 distinct CDR3 sequences, approximately 5% found once. V is TRBV28 and J is TRBJ2-3; D is uncertain. The material sequenced was whole blood, taken in connection with sensitization to the hapten diphenylcyclopropenone (DPC). The TCR comes from a woman between 50 and 59 years old with alopecia areata. Some clones in this sample may be carry-over from other donors' samples. CDR3: CASEGQRSTDTQYF. As DNA, the CDR3 is TGTGCCAGCGAAGGCCAGAGAAGCACAGATACGCAGTATTTT.